A single sample gave rise to the 17 T cell receptor beta chains below, sequenced in a study of cytomegalovirus exposure and HLA in healthy donors (dated by TCRdb to the late 2010s). To prepare the library, the immunoSEQ multiplex PCR assay was applied. For the multiplex PCR, a mixture combining 60 forward primers for TCR Vbeta segments and 13 reverse primers for TCR Jbeta segments was used. Entries here come from immuneACCESS through TCRdb and include only in-frame sequences with V and J called. Some clones fail to appear in such tables; in the studies checked, an unresolved V gene covers under half of the shortfall, and the cause of the remainder is unknown. This sample holds over 85,000 clones; roughly 80% were observed only once. The ten largest clonotypes hold 2% of the sample. Sequences were obtained from PBMCs. The receptors come from a man between 40 and 49 years old in good health and CMV-seronegative.

This clone is a singleton in its sample. V is TRBV4-1 and J is TRBJ2-3; tentatively, D is TRBD2 (5 bases). The CDR3 covers 18 residues. Per the germline V gene, CDR1 is MGHRA and CDR2 is YSYEKL. V was pared by 0 bases and J by 0 bases, with 16 bases between. CDR3 nucleotides: TGCGCCAGCAGCCAAGAATTGGTCGAGCGGCAGAGCACAGATACGCAGTATTTT. Amino acid sequence: CASSQELVERQSTDTQYF.

This clone has more than one count but fewer than ten. The chain has TRBV11-2 and TRBJ2-2, with 14 bases lining up with TRBD2. Germline V gene sequence: CDR1 SGHAT, CDR2 FQNNGV. This CDR3 has 19 amino acids. With 0 bases clipped from V and 5 bases from J, the junction kept 8 bases outside the gene matches. The CDR3 DNA reads TGTGCCAGCAGCTTAGATCCCCCGGGACTAGCGGGAGTTACCGGGGAGCTGTTTTTT. Residues: CASSLDPPGLAGVTGELFF.

This clone has a handful of counts. Other DNA sequences of this sample code for an identical CDR3. This rearrangement joins TRBV9 to TRBJ2-7; 8 nucleotides match TRBD1. Germline loops: CDR1 SGDLS, CDR2 YYNGEE. The CDR3 sequence is 14 residues long. The V segment lost 2 bases and the J segment 3 bases; nucleotides outside the gene matches: 4. The DNA for the CDR3 is TGTGCCAGCAGCGTTTCCGGGACAGGCTACGAGCAGTACTTC. Its protein is CASSVSGTGYEQYF.

V gene TRBV6-5 combines with J gene TRBJ1-4, with TRBD1 as a possible D gene (5 bases). Deletions cut 2 bases from V and 0 bases from J, with 10 bases between. This CDR3 is 16 amino acids long. The V gene's germline CDR1 is MNHEY and CDR2 SVGAGI. The CDR3 here is CASSYAGIATNEKLFF. The CDR3 DNA sequence: TGTGCCAGCAGTTACGCAGGGATTGCAACTAATGAAAAACTGTTTTTT.

The genes are TRBV7-9 and TRBJ1-4; D is unclear. Trimming left V 1 base short and J 4 bases short, with 7 bases between. The germline V gene encodes CDR1 SEHNR and CDR2 FQNEAQ (reference sequence). The CDR3 contains 14 residues. CDR3 amino acids: CASSLDGSNEKLFF. DNA for the CDR3: TGTGCCAGCAGCTTAGACGGGAGTAATGAAAAACTGTTTTTT.

This sequence joins TRBV19 and TRBJ2-3, with D perhaps matching TRBD2 (6 bases). There are 15 residues in the CDR3. In germline, CDR1 is LNHDA, CDR2 SQIVND (reference sequence). V dropped 7 bases and J dropped 3 bases, with 17 bases sitting between them. This CDR3 is CASTHRGLRTDTQYF. The CDR3 DNA reads as TGTGCCAGTACCCATAGGGGACTGAGGACAGATACGCAGTATTTT.

A word on this clone: Additional DNA sequences in this sample encode the identical CDR3. This chain connects TRBV6-5 to TRBJ2-3; 8 nucleotides agree with TRBD1. CDR1 is MNHEY, CDR2 SVGAGI, per germline. The CDR3 sequence is 16 residues long. V shed 0 bases and J 5 bases; nucleotides not matched to a gene: 7. The CDR3 DNA reads TGTGCCAGCAGTTACTCTAGCAGGGGGCAAGGAGATACGCAGTATTTT. It is translated as CASSYSSRGQGDTQYF.

The genes are TRBV5-6 and TRBJ2-5; D unclear. The CDR3 covers 14 residues. V shed 9 bases and J shed 5 bases, with 20 bases lying between them. The germline gives CDR1 SGHDT, CDR2 YYEEEE. CDR3 in amino acids: CATSELSLKETQYF. DNA of the CDR3: TGTGCCACTAGTGAGCTAAGTCTAAAGGAGACCCAGTACTTC.

The chain employs TRBV7-2 and TRBJ1-5; D is ambiguous. CDR1 and CDR2 (germline): SGHTA, FQGNSA. V was pared by 2 bases and J by 0 bases, with 8 bases between. The CDR3 extends over 15 amino acids. The CDR3: CASSLTADSNQPQHF. Written as DNA, the CDR3 is TGTGCCAGCAGCTTAACCGCGGATAGCAATCAGCCCCAGCATTTT.

This clone has just a few counts. V is TRBV7-3 and J is TRBJ2-5; 7 nucleotides align to TRBD2. The CDR3 loop spans 15 amino acids. Trimming took 5 bases from V and 5 from J; bases not matched to a gene: 11. Germline values: CDR1 SGHTA, CDR2 FQGTGA. In DNA form, the CDR3 reads TGTGCCAGCAGCCCACAAGCGGGACTCCTGGAGACCCAGTACTTC. Protein: CASSPQAGLLETQYF.

V gene TRBV5-4 combines with J gene TRBJ2-7; tentative D call: TRBD2 (6 bases). Trimming stripped 4 bases from V and 3 bases from J, with 17 bases between. Germline V lookup: CDR1 SGHNT, CDR2 YYREEE (reference sequence). CDR3 size: 15 residues. The CDR3 is CASSPGSWTFYEQYF. Here the CDR3 DNA reads TGTGCCAGCAGCCCCGGGAGCTGGACCTTCTACGAGCAGTACTTC. Using reference TRBV5-4 and TRBJ2-7 for the parts outside the CDR3, the full variable domain is ETGVTQSPTHLIKTRGQQVTLRCSSQSGHNTVSWYQQALGQGPQFIFQYYREEENGRGNFPPRFSGLQFPNYSSELNVNALELDDSALYLCASSPGSWTFYEQYFGPGTRLTVT.

The chain employs TRBV27 and TRBJ2-2; D unclear. The V gene's germline CDR1 is MNHEY and CDR2 SMNVEV (reference sequence). V lost 5 bases and J lost 3, with 13 bases in between. The CDR3 length is 15 residues. The CDR3: CASSGLSRHTGELFF. CDR3 DNA sequence: TGTGCCAGCAGTGGGCTTAGTCGACACACCGGGGAGCTGTTTTTT.

V and J are TRBV5-4 and TRBJ2-5; TRBD1 aligns across 10 bases. The J call may be mistaken, given a closer DNA end match to TRBJ2-7. Per the germline V gene, CDR1 is SGHNT and CDR2 is YYREEE (reference sequence). CDR3 length equals 16 residues. CDR3 DNA: TGTGCCAGCAGCGAAGGACAGGGGGTCAACTCCTACGAGCAGTACTTC. The encoded protein is CASSEGQGVNSYEQYF.

This clone turned up a few times. This chain uses TRBV28 with TRBJ1-4; unclear D gene. With 7 bases removed from V and 8 bases from J, the gap between germline ends came to 20 bases. Germline V lookup: CDR1 MDHEN, CDR2 SYDVKM. The CDR3 length is 15 residues. The CDR3 bases are TGTGCCAGCACCACCAAGACGGAGCTAAGCGAAAAACTGTTTTTT. Amino acid sequence: CASTTKTELSEKLFF.

The table lists this clone with a few counts. V usage is TRBV7-9 and J usage is TRBJ1-1; 10 bases align to TRBD1. The V gene's germline CDR1 is SEHNR and CDR2 FQNEAQ (reference sequence). The junction had 14 bases not matched to a gene; V was cut back by 2 bases and J by 2 bases. This CDR3 is built from 19 residues. This chain's CDR3 is CASSLWERRDRGPNTEAFF. In DNA form, the CDR3 reads TGTGCCAGCAGCTTATGGGAGCGTAGGGACAGGGGACCAAACACTGAAGCTTTCTTT. Full variable domain (rest looked up from reference TRBV7-9 and TRBJ1-1): DTGVSQNPRHKITKRGQNVTFRCDPISEHNRLYWYRQTLGQGPEFLTYFQNEAQLEKSRLLSDRFSAERPKGSFSTLEIQRTEQGDSAMYLCASSLWERRDRGPNTEAFFGQGTRLTVV.

This chain connects TRBV6-5 to TRBJ1-1; 7 bases fit TRBD1. The trim removed 2 bases at V and 5 bases at J, leaving 5 bases unmatched. This CDR3 has 14 amino acids. CDR1 and CDR2 from the germline V gene are MNHEY and SVGAGI. This chain's CDR3 is CASSYEGARTEAFF. The CDR3 DNA reads as TGTGCCAGCAGTTACGAGGGGGCGAGGACTGAAGCTTTCTTT.

Remarks on this clone: A read error may account for a junction end that differs from germline. The rearrangement uses TRBV7-9 and TRBJ1-4; D unclear. Germline CDR1 SEHNR, CDR2 FQNEAQ (reference sequence). The CDR3 consists of 13 residues. CDR3 sequence (DNA): TGTTCCAGCCTCTCCTCAGGAATTGAAAAACTGTTTTTT. Encoded protein: CSSLSSGIEKLFF.